This T cell receptor (beta chain) was identified during a study of identical twins (dated by TCRdb to 2016 to 2017). About the study as a whole: TCR alpha and beta repertoires from monozygotic twins, unrelated adults of various ages and cord blood were deep-sequenced to test whether fetal clonotypes persist. To rule out contamination, replicate twin experiments were performed at different times with different library preparation protocols.

Here is what the overall study found, with its caveats: Abundant cord blood beta clonotypes had fewer insertions, young adult naive repertoires showed a similar but weaker trend, and memory repertoires showed no such trend. In beta out-of-frame sequences, excess twin sharing was weaker, because having fewer shared sequences lowered the signal-to-noise ratio. Compared with coincidental sharing between unrelated individuals, out-of-frame TCR alpha sequences shared between twins showed an excess of sequences with low generation probability. Conclusions relied on cross-sectional statistical analysis, since the same donors could not be followed over many years. Out-of-frame TCR alpha sharing in monozygotic twins was systematically underestimated by recombination models, whereas sharing between unrelated individuals was in agreement with the recombination models. Invariant T cells such as MAIT and iNKT could partly confound zero-insertion analyses, though diverse VJ usage argued against this for most clonotypes.

Library generation was performed with 5' RACE. The instrument given in TCRdb is Illumina HiSeq 2000. Template switching introduced a universal primer binding site; the final cDNA contained a unique molecular identifier, enabling accurate counting of TCR cDNA molecules. Specific primers in the conserved constant-segment region were used to synthesize first-strand cDNA for TCR alpha and beta chains. To control for contamination, each cDNA library was double barcoded with a SMART-Mk sample barcode plus Illumina barcodes. TruSeq adapter sequences along with Illumina sample barcodes were introduced in two successive PCR steps. TCR alpha and beta cDNA libraries were sequenced on the Illumina HiSeq platform with custom primers. Per the source publication's procedure: MiGEC processed the raw reads to extract unique molecular identifiers, while MiXCR was used to determine the CDR3 positions. For each individual, recombination models were inferred using an EM algorithm with the repgenHMM and IGoR tools. The analysis of shared clonotypes was done with the tcR package in R, with sharing normalized by the product of cloneset sizes. To study raw recombination free of thymic and clonal selection effects, out-of-frame nonproductive sequences were analyzed. TCRdb trimmed the raw reads at Q25, called clones with MiXCR and kept productive beta chains. Here each entry gathers all rows of one CDR3 protein and keeps the most common genes and DNA. The V and J calls were determined by TCRdb, not by the authors. The sample profile shows 690,000 or so distinct CDR3 sequences; around 8.6% of them were found once. The ten biggest clones cover 0.98% of the sample.

V and J lose 5 bases and 1 base, and a span of 15 bases separates them. According to the germline V gene (reference sequence), CDR1 reads SEHNR and CDR2 reads FQNEAQ. CDR3 length: 15 amino acids, cysteine to phenylalanine. The CDR3 DNA has 45 bases and is translated from base 1. All donors were healthy Caucasians. The twin cohort consisted of three pairs of female monozygotic twins, all aged about 18 to 29 years. Peripheral blood mononuclear cells were used as the source from which RNA for TCR libraries was isolated. This clonotype was counted between two and nine times. Its recognized antigen is unknown. The input lacks base qualities; no much larger clone sits a single base away. These same records also appear under a second study, on yellow fever vaccine responses in identical twins. The second source states: The T cell response to vaccination in identical twins was reported by the authors to appear partly convergent and partly personalized. In the study, vaccine-responding T cell clones were precisely tracked in identical twins.

The rearranged chain carries TRBV7-9 and TRBJ2-7, with TRBD1 as a weak D call on 5 bases. This clonotype originated in a woman between 18 and 29 years old in good health. The sample consisted of PBMCs. The nucleotide sequence reads as follows: TGTGCCAGCAGCCAACGACAGAGCACTTCCTACGAGCAGTACTTC. This sequence encodes CASSQRQSTSYEQYF.